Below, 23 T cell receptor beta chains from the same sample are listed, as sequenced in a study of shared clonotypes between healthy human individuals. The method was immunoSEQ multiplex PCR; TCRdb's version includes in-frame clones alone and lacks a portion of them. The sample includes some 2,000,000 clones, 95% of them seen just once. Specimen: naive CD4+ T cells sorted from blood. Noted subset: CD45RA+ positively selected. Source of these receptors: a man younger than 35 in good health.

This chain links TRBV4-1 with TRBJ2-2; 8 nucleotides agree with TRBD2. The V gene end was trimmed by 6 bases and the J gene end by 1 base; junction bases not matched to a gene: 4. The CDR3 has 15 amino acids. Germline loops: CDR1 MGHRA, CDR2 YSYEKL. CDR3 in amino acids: CASSLSGRNTGELFF. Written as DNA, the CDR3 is TGCGCCAGCAGTCTAAGCGGGAGGAACACCGGGGAGCTGTTTTTT.

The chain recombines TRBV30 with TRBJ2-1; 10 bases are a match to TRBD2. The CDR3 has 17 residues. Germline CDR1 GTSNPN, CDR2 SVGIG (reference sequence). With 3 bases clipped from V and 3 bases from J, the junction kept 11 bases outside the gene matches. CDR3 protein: CAWSLTRTSGVYNEQFF. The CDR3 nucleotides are TGTGCCTGGAGCCTTACCCGGACTAGCGGCGTCTACAATGAGCAGTTCTTC. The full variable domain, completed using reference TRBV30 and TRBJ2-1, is SQTIHQWPATLVQPVGSPLSLECTVEGTSNPNLYWYRQAAGRGLQLLFYSVGIGQISSEVPQNLSASRPQDRQFILSSKKLLLSDSGFYLCAWSLTRTSGVYNEQFFGPGTRLTVL.

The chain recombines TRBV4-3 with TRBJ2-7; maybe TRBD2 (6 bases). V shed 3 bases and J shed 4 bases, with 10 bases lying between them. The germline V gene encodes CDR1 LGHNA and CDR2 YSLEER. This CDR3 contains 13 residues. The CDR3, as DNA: TGCGCCAGCAGCCATTCGGAGGGGTACGAGCAGTACTTC. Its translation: CASSHSEGYEQYF.

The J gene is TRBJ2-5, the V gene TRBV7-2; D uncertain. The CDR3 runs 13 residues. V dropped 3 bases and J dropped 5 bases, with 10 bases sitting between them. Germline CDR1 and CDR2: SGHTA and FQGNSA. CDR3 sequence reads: CASSFGPRETQYF. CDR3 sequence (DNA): TGTGCCAGCAGCTTCGGGCCGCGGGAGACCCAGTACTTC.

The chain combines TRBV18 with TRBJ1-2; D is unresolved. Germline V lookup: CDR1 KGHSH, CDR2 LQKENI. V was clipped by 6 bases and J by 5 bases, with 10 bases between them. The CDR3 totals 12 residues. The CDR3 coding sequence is TGTGCCAGCTCCTTGGAGGATTATGGCTACACCTTC. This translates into CASSLEDYGYTF.

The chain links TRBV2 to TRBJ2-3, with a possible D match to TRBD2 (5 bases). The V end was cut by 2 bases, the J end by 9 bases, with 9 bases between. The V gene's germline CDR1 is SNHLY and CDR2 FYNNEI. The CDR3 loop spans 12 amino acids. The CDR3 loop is CASSERSGTQYF. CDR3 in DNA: TGTGCCAGCAGTGAAAGGTCGGGAACGCAGTATTTT.

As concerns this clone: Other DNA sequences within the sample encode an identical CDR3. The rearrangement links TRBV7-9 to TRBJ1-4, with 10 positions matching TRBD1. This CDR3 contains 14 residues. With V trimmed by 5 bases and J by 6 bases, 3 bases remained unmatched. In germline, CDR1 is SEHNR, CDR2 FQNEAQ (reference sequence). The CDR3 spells CASSPGTGDEKLFF. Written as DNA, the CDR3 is TGTGCCAGCAGCCCCGGGACAGGGGATGAAAAACTGTTTTTT.

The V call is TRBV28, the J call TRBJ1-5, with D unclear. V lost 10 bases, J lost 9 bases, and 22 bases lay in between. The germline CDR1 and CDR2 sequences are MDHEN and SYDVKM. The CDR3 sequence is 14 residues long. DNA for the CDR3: TGTGCCACCTGGGGAGAAAATGGCATCCGGCCCCAGCATTTT. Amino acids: CATWGENGIRPQHF. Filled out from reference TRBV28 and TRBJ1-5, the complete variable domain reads DVKVTQSSRYLVKRTGEKVFLECVQDMDHENMFWYRQDPGLGLRLIYFSYDVKMKEKGDIPEGYSVSREKKERFSLILESASTNQTSMYLCATWGENGIRPQHFGDGTRLSIL.

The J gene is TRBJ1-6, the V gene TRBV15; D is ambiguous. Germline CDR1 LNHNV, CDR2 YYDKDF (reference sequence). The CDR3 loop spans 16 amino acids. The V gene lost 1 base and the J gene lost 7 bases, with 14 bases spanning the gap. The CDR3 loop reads CATSRGVEIGNSPLHF. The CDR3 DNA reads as TGTGCCACCAGCAGAGGGGTGGAGATTGGCAATTCACCCCTCCACTTT.

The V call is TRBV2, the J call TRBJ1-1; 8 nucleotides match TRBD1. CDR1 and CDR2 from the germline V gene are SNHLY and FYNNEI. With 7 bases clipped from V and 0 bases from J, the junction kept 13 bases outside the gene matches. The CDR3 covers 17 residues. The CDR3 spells CASKAAQGVQMNTEAFF. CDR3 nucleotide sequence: TGTGCCAGCAAGGCTGCACAGGGGGTCCAGATGAACACTGAAGCTTTCTTT. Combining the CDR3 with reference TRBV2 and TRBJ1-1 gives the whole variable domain EPEVTQTPSHQVTQMGQEVILRCVPISNHLYFYWYRQILGQKVEFLVSFYNNEISEKSEIFDDQFSVERPDGSNFTLKIRSTKLEDSAMYFCASKAAQGVQMNTEAFFGQGTRLTVV.

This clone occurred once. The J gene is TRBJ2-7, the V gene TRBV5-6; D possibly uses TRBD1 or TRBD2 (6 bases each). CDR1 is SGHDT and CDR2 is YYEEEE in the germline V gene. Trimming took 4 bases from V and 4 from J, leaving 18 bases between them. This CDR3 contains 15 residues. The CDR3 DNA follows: TGTGCCAGCAGCCGCGGTCTAGGGGGGAGTTACGAGCAGTACTTC. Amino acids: CASSRGLGGSYEQYF.

The CDR3 is CASSQDLDREYQPQHF. The CDR3 nucleotides are TGCGCCAGCAGCCAAGACTTAGACAGGGAGTATCAGCCCCAGCATTTT. This rearrangement joins TRBV4-3 to TRBJ1-5; 7 nucleotides match TRBD1. The CDR3 extends over 16 amino acids. Trimming at V came to 0 bases and at J to 5 bases, leaving 7 bases not matched to a gene. Per the germline V gene, CDR1 is LGHNA and CDR2 is YSLEER.

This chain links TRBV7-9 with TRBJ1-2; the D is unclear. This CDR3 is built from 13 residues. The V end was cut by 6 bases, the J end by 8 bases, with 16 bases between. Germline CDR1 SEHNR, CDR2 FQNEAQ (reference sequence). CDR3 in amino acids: CASSPGLLRGYTF. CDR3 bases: TGTGCCAGCAGTCCGGGCCTCCTTCGGGGCTACACCTTC.

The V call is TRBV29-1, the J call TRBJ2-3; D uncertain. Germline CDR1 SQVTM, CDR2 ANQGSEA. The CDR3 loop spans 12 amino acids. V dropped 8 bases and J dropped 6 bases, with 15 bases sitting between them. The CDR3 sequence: CSSDRVRDTQYF. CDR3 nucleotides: TGCAGCTCTGATAGGGTACGGGATACGCAGTATTTT.

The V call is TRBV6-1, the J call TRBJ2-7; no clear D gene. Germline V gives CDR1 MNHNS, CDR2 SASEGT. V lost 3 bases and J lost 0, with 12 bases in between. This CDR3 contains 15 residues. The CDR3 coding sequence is TGTGCCAGCAGTGACCAGACACCTCCCTCCTACGAGCAGTACTTC. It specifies CASSDQTPPSYEQYF.

CDR3 nucleotides: TGTGCCATGGGGGAGCGGGAGGGTAGCGATGAGCAGTTCTTC. It yields the protein CAMGEREGSDEQFF. The chain recombines TRBV10-3 with TRBJ2-1; 10 nucleotides align to TRBD2. With V trimmed by 9 bases and J by 8 bases, 10 bases remained unmatched. The germline V gene has CDR1 ENHRY and CDR2 SYGVKD. CDR3 length: 14 amino acids.

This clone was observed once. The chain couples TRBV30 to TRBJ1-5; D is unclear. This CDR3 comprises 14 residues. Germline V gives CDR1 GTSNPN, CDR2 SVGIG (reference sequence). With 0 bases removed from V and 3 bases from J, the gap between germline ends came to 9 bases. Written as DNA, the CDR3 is TGTGCCTGGAGTGTCGGAGTTCCCAATCAGCCCCAGCATTTT. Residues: CAWSVGVPNQPQHF.

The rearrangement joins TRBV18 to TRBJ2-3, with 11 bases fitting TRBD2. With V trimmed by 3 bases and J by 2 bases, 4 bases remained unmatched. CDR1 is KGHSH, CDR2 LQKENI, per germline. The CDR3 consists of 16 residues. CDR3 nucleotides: TGTGCCAGCTCACCGCTAGCGGGAGGAACCACAGATACGCAGTATTTT. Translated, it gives CASSPLAGGTTDTQYF.

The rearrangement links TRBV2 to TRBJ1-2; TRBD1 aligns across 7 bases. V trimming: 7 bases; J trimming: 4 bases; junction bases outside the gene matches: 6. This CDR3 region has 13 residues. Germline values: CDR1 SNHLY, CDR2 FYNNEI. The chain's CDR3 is CASIATGSYGYTF. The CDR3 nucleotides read TGTGCCAGCATTGCGACAGGGAGCTATGGCTACACCTTC.

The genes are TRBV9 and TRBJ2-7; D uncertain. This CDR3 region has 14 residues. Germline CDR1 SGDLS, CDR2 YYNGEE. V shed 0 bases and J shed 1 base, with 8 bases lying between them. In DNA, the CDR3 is TGTGCCAGCAGCGTAGAGGCAGGTTCCTACGAGCAGTACTTC. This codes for CASSVEAGSYEQYF.

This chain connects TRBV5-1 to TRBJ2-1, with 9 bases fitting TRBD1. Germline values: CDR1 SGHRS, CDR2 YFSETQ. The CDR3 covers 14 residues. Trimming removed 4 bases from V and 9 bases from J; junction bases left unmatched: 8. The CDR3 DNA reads TGCGCCAGCAGCACCCGACAGGGGGAGGGTGAGCAGTTCTTC. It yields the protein CASSTRQGEGEQFF.

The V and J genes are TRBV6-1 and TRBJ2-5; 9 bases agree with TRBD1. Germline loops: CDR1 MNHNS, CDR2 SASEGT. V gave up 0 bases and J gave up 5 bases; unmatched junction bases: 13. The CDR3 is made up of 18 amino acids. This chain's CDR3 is CASSEAPGDRVGKETQYF. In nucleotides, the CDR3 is TGTGCCAGCAGTGAAGCGCCCGGGGACAGGGTTGGTAAGGAGACCCAGTACTTC.

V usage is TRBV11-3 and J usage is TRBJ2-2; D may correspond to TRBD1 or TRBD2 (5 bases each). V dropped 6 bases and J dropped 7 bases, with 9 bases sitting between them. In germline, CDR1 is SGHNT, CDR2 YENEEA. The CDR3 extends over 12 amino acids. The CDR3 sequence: CASSRGVGELFF. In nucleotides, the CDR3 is TGTGCCAGCAGTAGAGGGGTCGGGGAGCTGTTTTTT.